The 30 T cell receptor beta chains in this list originate from one sample, sequenced in a study of T cell responses to AZD1222 COVID-19 vaccine. Only in-frame clones appear in the TCRdb table, and some are missing; sequencing was by immunoSEQ multiplex PCR. This table holds 96,000 or so clones, under 90% found once. The sample here was peripheral blood, taken on day 0 of AZD1222 vaccination. These receptors were taken from an adult in good health.

The rearrangement links TRBV27 to TRBJ2-5, with D tentatively TRBD1 or TRBD2 (6 bases each). CDR3 length: 15 amino acids. Germline V lookup: CDR1 MNHEY, CDR2 SMNVEV (reference sequence). Trimming stripped 2 bases from V and 5 bases from J, with 15 bases between. The CDR3 DNA reads as TGTGCCAGCAGTTTAAGTGTGGGGGGCCCGGAGACCCAGTACTTC. This gives the protein CASSLSVGGPETQYF.

This rearrangement joins TRBV30 to TRBJ1-1; a weak D match, TRBD1 (6 bases). The length of the CDR3 is 10 residues. V gave up 8 bases and J gave up 6 bases, with 10 bases separating them. Germline V lookup: CDR1 GTSNPN, CDR2 SVGIG (reference sequence). For the CDR3, the DNA is TGTGCCCAGGGGTTCGCTGAAGCTTTCTTT. It specifies CAQGFAEAFF.

This clone has more than one count but fewer than ten. The chain has TRBV18 and TRBJ1-1, with D possibly matching TRBD1 (6 bases). The CDR3 totals 15 residues. V was shortened by 2 bases and J by 1 base, with 11 bases between the two germline ends. Per the germline V gene, CDR1 is KGHSH and CDR2 is LQKENI. The CDR3, as DNA: TGTGCCAGCTCACCAGGGGGGCAGGGGAACACTGAAGCTTTCTTT. Protein sequence: CASSPGGQGNTEAFF.

The V and J genes are TRBV3-1 (or the pseudogene TRBV3-2) and TRBJ2-2; unclear D gene. CDR1 and CDR2 (germline): LGHDT, YNNKEL (reference sequence). V dropped 1 base and J dropped 4 bases, with 7 bases sitting between them. The CDR3 extends over 14 amino acids. The CDR3 reads CASSQVLSTGELFF. CDR3 DNA sequence: TGTGCCAGCAGCCAAGTACTCAGCACCGGGGAGCTGTTTTTT.

The chain combines TRBV7-9 with TRBJ1-1; tentatively, D is TRBD1 (5 bases). Germline loops: CDR1 SEHNR, CDR2 FQNEAQ (reference sequence). The ends were cut back, 10 bases at V and 5 bases at J, with 29 bases in the middle. The CDR3 sequence is 17 residues long. CDR3 amino acids: CATLPRRVQARRTEAFF. The CDR3 DNA sequence: TGTGCCACCCTCCCGAGACGGGTACAGGCACGAAGGACTGAAGCTTTCTTT.

The V and J genes are TRBV6-1 and TRBJ2-1; TRBD2 matches at 9 bases. The CDR3 has 16 amino acids. V gave up 4 bases and J gave up 0 bases; unmatched junction bases: 4. Per germline, CDR1 MNHNS and CDR2 SASEGT. The CDR3 DNA follows: TGTGCCAGCAGTGGGACTAGCGCGAGCTCCTACAATGAGCAGTTCTTC. This gives the protein CASSGTSASSYNEQFF.

The sample holds one count of this clone. The CDR3 loop reads CASAGLAGVMSTDTQYF. The CDR3 region has the DNA TGTGCCAGCGCGGGGCTAGCGGGGGTGATGAGCACAGATACGCAGTATTTT. J is TRBJ2-3 and V is TRBV9; 10 bases are shared with TRBD2. Germline-derived CDR1 and CDR2 are SGDLS and YYNGEE. With V trimmed by 7 bases and J by 0 bases, 11 bases remained unmatched. This CDR3 has 17 amino acids.

The CDR3 nucleotides read TGTGCCAGCAGTAGACAGGGGGGTAATGAGCAGTTCTTC. Its translation is CASSRQGGNEQFF. The J gene is TRBJ2-1, the V gene TRBV6-4; 9 bases map to TRBD1. The V segment lost 5 bases and the J segment 7 bases; nucleotides outside the gene matches: 3. CDR1 MRHNA and CDR2 SNTAGT come from the germline V gene. The CDR3 runs 13 residues.

The V and J genes are TRBV28 and TRBJ1-3; D not certain. Germline V gene sequence: CDR1 MDHEN, CDR2 SYDVKM. The germline V and J ends were trimmed by 7 bases and 0 bases, with 7 bases remaining between them. The CDR3 contains 13 residues. The CDR3 region has the DNA TGTGCCAGCAATCCTCCCTCTGGAAACACCATATATTTT. Amino acid sequence: CASNPPSGNTIYF.

The chain's CDR3 is CASRDPGQGTNQPQHF. The CDR3 region has the DNA TGTGCCAGTAGAGATCCGGGACAGGGGACCAATCAGCCCCAGCATTTT. The chain carries TRBV19 and TRBJ1-5; 10 positions match TRBD1. V was clipped by 6 bases and J by 3 bases; unmatched bases: 8. CDR3 size: 16 residues. Germline V CDR1 and CDR2: LNHDA, SQIVND (reference sequence).

The J gene is TRBJ1-5, the V gene TRBV2; D remains ambiguous. Per germline, CDR1 SNHLY and CDR2 FYNNEI. The CDR3 contains 13 residues. Deletions cut 5 bases from V and 4 bases from J, with 9 bases between. CDR3 DNA: TGTGCCAGCAGTCTTACAGAGAATCAGCCCCAGCATTTT. Amino acid sequence: CASSLTENQPQHF.

The chain links TRBV5-4 to TRBJ1-3; D gene ambiguous. Trimming shortened V by 0 bases and J by 0 bases, and 10 bases separated the two germline ends. The germline V gene encodes CDR1 SGHNT and CDR2 YYREEE (reference sequence). The CDR3 has 16 residues. In DNA, the CDR3 is TGTGCCAGCAGCTTGGAAGGACTACTCTCTGGAAACACCATATATTTT. Its protein product is CASSLEGLLSGNTIYF.

The chain carries TRBV27 and TRBJ1-4, with TRBD1 matching 7 bases. This CDR3 spans 14 amino acids. Germline-derived CDR1 and CDR2 are MNHEY and SMNVEV (reference sequence). Trimming cost V 5 bases and J 5 bases; bases outside gene matches: 5. As DNA, the CDR3 is TGTGCCAGCAGTACGGGACAGTTGAATGAAAAACTGTTTTTT. Translated: CASSTGQLNEKLFF. Variable domain in full (rest from reference TRBV27 and TRBJ1-4): EAQVTQNPRYLITVTGKKLTVTCSQNMNHEYMSWYRQDPGLGLRQIYYSMNVEVTDKGDVPEGYKVSRKEKRNFPLILESPSPNQTSLYFCASSTGQLNEKLFFGSGTQLSVL.

The V call is TRBV27, the J call TRBJ1-6; D remains ambiguous. The CDR3 has 16 residues. V lost 2 bases and J 0 bases, leaving 8 bases between the germline ends. Germline CDR1 MNHEY, CDR2 SMNVEV (reference sequence). Here the CDR3 DNA reads TGTGCCAGCAGTTTAATAGGGAGCTCCTATAATTCACCCCTCCACTTT. Translated, it gives CASSLIGSSYNSPLHF.

The chain employs TRBV28 and TRBJ2-7, with a possible D match to TRBD2 (6 bases). This CDR3 spans 15 amino acids. Germline V gives CDR1 MDHEN, CDR2 SYDVKM. V lost 5 bases, J lost 0 bases, and 14 bases lay in between. CDR3 sequence (DNA): TGTGCCAGCAGTCCCCCAGGAGGGCTCTCCTACGAGCAGTACTTC. Its translation is CASSPPGGLSYEQYF.

The CDR3 is CASSPLDSGASGANVLTF. CDR3 bases: TGTGCCAGCTCACCACTGGACTCTGGGGCCTCTGGGGCCAACGTCCTGACTTTC. V is TRBV18 and J is TRBJ2-6; D may match TRBD1 or TRBD2 (5 bases each). Per germline, CDR1 KGHSH and CDR2 LQKENI. The V and J ends lost 1 base and 0 bases respectively, with 13 bases between them. This CDR3 contains 18 residues.

The table lists this clone with a few counts. The chain recombines TRBV10-3 with TRBJ1-6, with D tentatively TRBD1 (5 bases). V was shortened by 11 bases and J by 5 bases, with 16 bases between the two germline ends. CDR1 is ENHRY and CDR2 is SYGVKD in the germline V gene. CDR3 length equals 14 residues. The DNA of the CDR3 is TGTGCCTTATCCGCCGACAGTAATAATTCACCCCTCCACTTT. Translated, it gives CALSADSNNSPLHF.

The chain uses TRBV7-9 and TRBJ2-3; D is unresolved. Trimming removed 6 bases from V and 1 base from J, with 5 bases in between. Germline CDR1 SEHNR, CDR2 FQNEAQ (reference sequence). This CDR3 region has 12 residues. This CDR3 reads CASRGGTDTQYF. In DNA, the CDR3 is TGTGCCAGCAGGGGTGGCACAGATACGCAGTATTTT.

The rearrangement uses TRBV27 and TRBJ2-1; 10 nucleotides line up with TRBD2. Unmatched junction bases numbered 2, after V lost 6 bases and J lost 0 bases. Germline V CDR1 and CDR2: MNHEY, SMNVEV (reference sequence). CDR3 length equals 15 residues. The CDR3 region is CASSRLAGSYNEQFF. The DNA for the CDR3 is TGTGCCAGCAGCCGACTAGCGGGCTCCTACAATGAGCAGTTCTTC.

The chain is built from TRBV7-2 and TRBJ2-7; a possible D gene is TRBD2 (5 bases). V gave up 8 bases and J gave up 2 bases, with 16 bases separating them. Germline lookup yields CDR1 SGHTA and CDR2 FQGNSA. This CDR3 region has 14 residues. CDR3: CASRLRAGPYEQYF. For the CDR3, the DNA is TGTGCCAGCCGGCTTAGGGCGGGTCCCTACGAGCAGTACTTC.

V is TRBV2 and J is TRBJ1-1; 9 nucleotides line up with TRBD1. This CDR3 is built from 14 residues. Germline CDR1 SNHLY, CDR2 FYNNEI. V gave up 4 bases and J gave up 4 bases; unmatched junction bases: 4. The CDR3 protein is CASSVTGGSTEAFF. In nucleotides, the CDR3 is TGTGCCAGCAGTGTGACAGGGGGAAGCACTGAAGCTTTCTTT.

The CDR3 spells CASSEFGGLFF. The CDR3 coding sequence is TGTGCCAGCAGTGAATTCGGGGGGCTGTTTTTT. The gene calls are TRBV25-1 and TRBJ1-4; TRBD1 might be the D (5 bases). CDR1 and CDR2 (germline): MGHDK, SYGVNS. CDR3 length equals 11 residues. Deletions cut 1 base from V and 14 bases from J, with 8 bases between.

The chain links TRBV5-1 to TRBJ2-1, with TRBD2 matching 11 bases. This CDR3 is 14 amino acids long. CDR1 is SGHRS and CDR2 is YFSETQ in the germline V gene. V shed 5 bases and J 5 bases; nucleotides not matched to a gene: 3. The CDR3 reads CASSPGLADNEQFF. In nucleotides, the CDR3 is TGCGCCAGCAGTCCGGGACTAGCGGACAATGAGCAGTTCTTC.

The V gene is TRBV19, the J gene TRBJ2-5, with D uncertain. V was shortened by 3 bases and J by 5 bases, with 13 bases between the two germline ends. The CDR3 has 14 residues. Germline values: CDR1 LNHDA, CDR2 SQIVND (reference sequence). Here the CDR3 reads CASSMSAVPETQYF. The CDR3 DNA reads as TGTGCCAGTAGTATGAGTGCGGTCCCGGAGACCCAGTACTTC.

The V gene is TRBV5-8, the J gene TRBJ1-5; D gene uncertain. With 2 bases removed from V and 6 bases from J, the gap between germline ends came to 12 bases. CDR1 is SGHTS, CDR2 YDEGEE, per germline. This CDR3 is 14 amino acids long. The CDR3 is CASSFGRFGQPQHF. The CDR3 DNA reads as TGTGCCAGCAGCTTTGGACGGTTTGGTCAGCCCCAGCATTTT.

The chain links TRBV10-3 to TRBJ2-7; possible D gene TRBD1, 6 bases. The CDR3 spans 14 residues. Germline assignment: CDR1 ENHRY and CDR2 SYGVKD. Trimming removed 6 bases at V and 2 bases at J, with 14 bases between. The CDR3 is CAISRDKHTYEQYF. CDR3 sequence (DNA): TGTGCCATCAGCCGGGACAAGCATACCTACGAGCAGTACTTC.

The rearrangement joins TRBV3-1 (or the pseudogene TRBV3-2) to TRBJ2-7; D is undetermined. The CDR3 loop spans 13 amino acids. Germline assignment: CDR1 LGHDT and CDR2 YNNKEL (reference sequence). V was cut by 0 bases and J by 5 bases, with 8 bases left in between. The CDR3 region has the DNA TGTGCCAGCAGCCAAGAGTGGCGGCACGAGCAGTACTTC. Amino acids: CASSQEWRHEQYF.

The chain combines TRBV28 with TRBJ2-1, with D maybe TRBD1 (5 bases). The germline V gene encodes CDR1 MDHEN and CDR2 SYDVKM. The V and J ends lost 6 bases and 0 bases respectively, with 12 bases between them. This CDR3 contains 15 residues. The CDR3 sequence is CASSPPGSSYNEQFF. As DNA, the CDR3 is TGTGCCAGCAGCCCTCCAGGGTCCTCCTACAATGAGCAGTTCTTC.

The genes are TRBV7-6 and TRBJ2-1; TRBD1 agrees at 11 bases. V shed 1 base, J shed 8 bases, and the junction held 7 bases outside the gene matches. The CDR3 length is 16 residues. In germline, CDR1 is SGHVS, CDR2 FNYEAQ. The CDR3 region is CASSLEGGQGVDEQFF. CDR3 DNA: TGTGCCAGCAGCTTAGAAGGGGGACAGGGGGTCGATGAGCAGTTCTTC.

The chain couples TRBV7-2 to TRBJ2-7; 8 bases agree with TRBD1. The junction had 3 bases not matched to a gene; V was cut back by 3 bases and J by 2 bases. This CDR3 has 14 residues. Germline assignment: CDR1 SGHTA and CDR2 FQGNSA. This CDR3 is CASSFNRGTYEQYF. CDR3 coding DNA: TGTGCCAGCAGCTTTAACAGGGGGACCTACGAGCAGTACTTC.